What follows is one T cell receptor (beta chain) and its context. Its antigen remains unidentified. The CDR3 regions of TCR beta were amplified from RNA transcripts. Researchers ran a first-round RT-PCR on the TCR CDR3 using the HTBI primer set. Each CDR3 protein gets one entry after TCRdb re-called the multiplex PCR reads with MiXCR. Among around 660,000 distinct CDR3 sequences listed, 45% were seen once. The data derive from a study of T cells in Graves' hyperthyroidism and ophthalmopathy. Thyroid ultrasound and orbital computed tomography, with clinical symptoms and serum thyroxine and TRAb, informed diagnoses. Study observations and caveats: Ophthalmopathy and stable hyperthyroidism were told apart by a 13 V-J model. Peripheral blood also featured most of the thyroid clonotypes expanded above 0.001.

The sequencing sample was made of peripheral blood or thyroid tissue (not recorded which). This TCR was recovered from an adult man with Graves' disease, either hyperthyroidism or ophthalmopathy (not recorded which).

DNA of the CDR3: TGTGCCATCTCCGGGGGGAATGGTCGAGGCTACACCTTC. It is translated as CAISGGNGRGYTF. The V gene is TRBV10-3, the J gene TRBJ1-2; perhaps TRBD1 as D (5 bases). The CDR3 is made up of 13 amino acids. Germline CDR1 reads ENHRY; CDR2 reads SYGVKD. The ends were cut back, 8 bases at V and 8 bases at J, with 18 bases in the middle.